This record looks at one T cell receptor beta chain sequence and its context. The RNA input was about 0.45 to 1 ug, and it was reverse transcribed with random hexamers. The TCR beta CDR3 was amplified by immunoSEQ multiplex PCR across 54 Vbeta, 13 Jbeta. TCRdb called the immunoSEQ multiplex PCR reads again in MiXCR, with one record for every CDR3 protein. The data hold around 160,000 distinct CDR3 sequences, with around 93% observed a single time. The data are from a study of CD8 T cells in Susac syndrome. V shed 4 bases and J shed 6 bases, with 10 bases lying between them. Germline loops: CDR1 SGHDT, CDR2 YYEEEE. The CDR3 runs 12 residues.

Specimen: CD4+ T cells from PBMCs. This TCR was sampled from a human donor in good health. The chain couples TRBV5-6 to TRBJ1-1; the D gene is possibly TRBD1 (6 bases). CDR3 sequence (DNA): TGTGCCAGCAGCGACCACAGGGCTGAAGCTTTCTTT. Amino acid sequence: CASSDHRAEAFF.